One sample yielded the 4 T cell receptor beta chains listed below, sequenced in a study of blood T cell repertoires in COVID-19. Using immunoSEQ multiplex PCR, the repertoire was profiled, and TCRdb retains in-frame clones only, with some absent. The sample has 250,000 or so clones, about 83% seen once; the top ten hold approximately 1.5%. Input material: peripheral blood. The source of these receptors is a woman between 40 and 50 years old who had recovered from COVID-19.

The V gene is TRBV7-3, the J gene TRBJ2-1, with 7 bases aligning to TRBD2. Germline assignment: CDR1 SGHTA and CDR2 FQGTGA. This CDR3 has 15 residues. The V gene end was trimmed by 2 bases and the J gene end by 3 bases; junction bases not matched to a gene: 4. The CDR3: CASSLSRDYYNEQFF. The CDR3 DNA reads TGTGCCAGCAGCTTATCCAGGGACTACTACAATGAGCAGTTCTTC.

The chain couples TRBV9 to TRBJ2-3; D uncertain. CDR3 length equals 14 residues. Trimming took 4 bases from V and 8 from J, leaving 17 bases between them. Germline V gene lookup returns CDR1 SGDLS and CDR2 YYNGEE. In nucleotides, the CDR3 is TGTGCCAGCAGCAATCGAGGATCGGAAGGTACGCAGTATTTT. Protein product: CASSNRGSEGTQYF.

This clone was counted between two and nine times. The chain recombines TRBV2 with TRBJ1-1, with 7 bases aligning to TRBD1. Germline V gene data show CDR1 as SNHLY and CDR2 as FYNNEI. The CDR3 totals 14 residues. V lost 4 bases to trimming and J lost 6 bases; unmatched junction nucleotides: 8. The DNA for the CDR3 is TGTGCCAGCAGTGGACAGGGAGGCTTAGCTGAAGCTTTCTTT. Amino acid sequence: CASSGQGGLAEAFF.

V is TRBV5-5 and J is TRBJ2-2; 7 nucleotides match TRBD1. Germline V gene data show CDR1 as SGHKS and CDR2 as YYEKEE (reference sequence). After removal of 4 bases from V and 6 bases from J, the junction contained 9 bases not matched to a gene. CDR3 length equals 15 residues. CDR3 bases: TGTGCCAGCAGCCTAGCTGGACAGGAACCCGGGGAGCTGTTTTTT. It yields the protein CASSLAGQEPGELFF.